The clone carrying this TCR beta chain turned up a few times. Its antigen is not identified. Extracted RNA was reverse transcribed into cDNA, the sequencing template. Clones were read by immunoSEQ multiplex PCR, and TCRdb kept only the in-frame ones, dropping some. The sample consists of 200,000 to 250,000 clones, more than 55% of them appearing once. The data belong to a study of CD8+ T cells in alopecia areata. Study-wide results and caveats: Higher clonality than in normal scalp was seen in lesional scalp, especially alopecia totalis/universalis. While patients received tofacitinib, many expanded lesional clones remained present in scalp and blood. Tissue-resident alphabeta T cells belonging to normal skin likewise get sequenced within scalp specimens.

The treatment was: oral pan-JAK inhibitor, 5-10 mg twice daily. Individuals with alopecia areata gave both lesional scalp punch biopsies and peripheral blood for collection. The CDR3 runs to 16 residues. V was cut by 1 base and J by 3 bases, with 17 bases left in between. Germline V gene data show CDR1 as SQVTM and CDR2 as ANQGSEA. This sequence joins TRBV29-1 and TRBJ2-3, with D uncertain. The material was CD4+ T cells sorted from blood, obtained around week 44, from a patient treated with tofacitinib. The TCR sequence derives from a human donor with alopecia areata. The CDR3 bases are TGCAGCGTTGAAGGGGTTGGTGCGTTAAGTACAGATACGCAGTATTTT. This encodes CSVEGVGALSTDTQYF.